The sequence of this T cell receptor beta chain was determined in a study of T cells of healthy individuals. In this sample, this clonotype turned up many times. TCRdb fed the 5' RACE reads into MiXCR, producing one record per CDR3 protein. The table lists 40,000 to 65,000 distinct CDR3 sequences, roughly 14% of them singletons. This receptor was taken from a human donor in good health.

The CDR3 DNA reads as TGCGCCAGCTGCCTTCCGACAGGGGGCATGAACACTGAAGCTTTCTTT. It codes for CASCLPTGGMNTEAFF. The chain recombines TRBV23-1 with TRBJ1-1, with 10 positions matching TRBD1. TRBV23-1 is labeled an ORF, and its function is uncertain. Germline trimming cut 8 bases from V and 0 bases from J; bases unmatched to any gene: 9. The CDR3 spans 16 residues.